The sequence of this T cell receptor beta chain was determined in a study of shared clonotypes between healthy human individuals. General study results and limits: Naive CD4 clonotypes were shared across a few donors at about 5%. Researchers found naive subsets generally carried larger estimated richness than memory subsets.

The naive CD8 subset, CD45RO-negative cells positively selected for CCR7, excluded terminally differentiated effector memory CD45RA+ cells. The study enrolled healthy HIV-negative adults without recent acute infections or vaccinations as donors. Points on this clone: The antigen remains undetermined. Other DNA sequences in the sample encode the same CDR3.

The study ran the assay at deep level. Method: immunoSEQ multiplex PCR; TCRdb's copy keeps in-frame clones and lacks some. Found here are 2 million or so clones, around 96% of them singletons; the top ten hold roughly 1.1%. The sequence came from a man younger than 30 in good health. The source material was naive CD8+ T cells sorted from blood.

The CDR3 bases are TGTGCCAGCAGCTTAGGCGGGGGGTACAATGAGCAGTTCTTC. Protein product: CASSLGGGYNEQFF. This chain links TRBV13 with TRBJ2-1; 7 positions match TRBD2. Unmatched junction bases numbered 0, after V lost 0 bases and J lost 4 bases. Looked up from germline, CDR1 is PRHDT and CDR2 is FYEKMQ (reference sequence). The CDR3 length is 14 residues.